Sequencing of this TCR beta chain was carried out in a study of blood T cell repertoires in COVID-19. Study context: Sites across the United States, Italy and Spain contributed samples from acute and convalescent COVID-19.

This CDR3 contains 13 residues. In the source study's methods: Using reference gene primer amplification, nucleated cell counts were estimated. The protocol was immunoSEQ multiplex PCR, while the TCRdb copy is restricted to in-frame clones and leaves out a portion. From that table come the V and J calls and clone size; the DNA was used to work out D and trimming. The table has approximately 200,000 clones, about 86% seen once. Sequenced material: peripheral blood. The chain links TRBV21-1 to TRBJ2-2; the D segment call TRBD2 is taken from the table without a DNA check. TRBV21-1 is flagged as a pseudogene. This clonotype was sampled from a man between 60 and 75 years old who had recovered from COVID-19. CDR3 protein: CASTVDLTGELFF. The CDR3 DNA reads as TGTGCCAGCACCGTGGACTTGACCGGGGAGCTGTTTTTT.